One and the same sample provided the 19 T cell receptor beta chains below, sequenced in a study of response to subunit inactivated influenza vaccine. TCRdb itself ran the RT-PCR reads through MiXCR, one entry per CDR3 protein. The table includes hundreds of thousands of distinct CDR3 sequences, approximately 15% detected once. Specimen: PBMCs from blood, collected around 14 days before vaccination. The receptors derive from a man aged 50 to 59 who received an inactivated influenza vaccine.

The CDR3 DNA reads as TGTGCCAGCAGTTACTCTCTTTCCAGCGGGGCAGCCAAAAACATTCAGTACTTC. This translates into CASSYSLSSGAAKNIQYF. This rearrangement joins TRBV6-5 to TRBJ2-4, with 7 bases lining up with TRBD2. CDR3 size: 18 residues. The germline V gene has CDR1 MNHEY and CDR2 SVGAGI. J gave up 0 bases and V 0 bases, and 8 bases lay outside the gene matches.

At least ten counts were recorded for this clonotype. The chain joins TRBV9 to TRBJ1-6, with D maybe TRBD1 (6 bases). Germline V gene sequence: CDR1 SGDLS, CDR2 YYNGEE. The CDR3 totals 14 residues. Trimming removed 7 bases at V and 7 bases at J, with 15 bases between. The chain's CDR3 is CASERGIGNSPLHF. DNA for the CDR3: TGTGCCAGCGAGAGGGGGATTGGGAATTCACCCCTCCACTTT.

The V call is TRBV20-1, the J call TRBJ2-2; D is possibly TRBD2 (5 bases). The germline gives CDR1 DFQATT, CDR2 SNEGSKA (reference sequence). CDR3 length equals 14 residues. V lost 4 bases to trimming and J lost 5 bases, with 14 bases between them. CDR3 protein: CSATIGSGTGELFF. DNA for the CDR3: TGCAGTGCTACCATCGGGTCGGGAACCGGGGAGCTGTTTTTT.

This clonotype was detected only a few times. The rearrangement joins TRBV20-1 to TRBJ2-3, with D maybe TRBD1 (9 bases). The CDR3 sequence is 16 residues long. The germline CDR1 and CDR2 sequences are DFQATT and SNEGSKA (reference sequence). Between the trimmed V and J ends, which lost 3 bases and 10 bases, there was a span of 26 bases. The CDR3 here is CSASSGTGIALPAQYF. The DNA for the CDR3 is TGCAGTGCTAGTAGCGGGACAGGGATCGCTCTACCCGCGCAGTATTTT.

The J gene is TRBJ2-5, the V gene TRBV12-3 or TRBV12-4, with D uncertain. V shed 7 bases and J shed 5 bases, with 14 bases lying between them. The length of the CDR3 is 13 residues. The CDR3 region is CASIQMGKETQYF. The CDR3 DNA follows: TGTGCCAGCATTCAAATGGGGAAGGAGACCCAGTACTTC.

This chain uses TRBV7-9 with TRBJ2-1, with a weak D call TRBD2 (5 bases). This CDR3 has 14 residues. The germline CDR1 and CDR2 sequences are SEHNR and FQNEAQ (reference sequence). The V end was cut by 2 bases, the J end by 11 bases, with 16 bases between. The CDR3 region has the DNA TGTGCCAGCAGCTTAAGTTATCGCGGGCGCCAGCAGTTCTTC. It codes for CASSLSYRGRQQFF.

This clonotype came up many times. The rearrangement uses TRBV4-3 and TRBJ2-2; weak D call: TRBD2 (6 bases). The CDR3 extends over 14 amino acids. Per the germline V gene, CDR1 is LGHNA and CDR2 is YSLEER. The germline V and J ends were trimmed by 4 bases and 1 base, with 7 bases remaining between them. As DNA, the CDR3 is TGCGCCAGCAGCCGGAGGGTGAACACCGGGGAGCTGTTTTTT. Its protein is CASSRRVNTGELFF.

The chain employs TRBV4-3 and TRBJ1-6; D remains ambiguous. With 0 bases removed from V and 0 bases from J, the gap between germline ends came to 15 bases. There are 19 residues in the CDR3. Germline V gene data show CDR1 as LGHNA and CDR2 as YSLEER. The CDR3: CASSQDLGWTSSYNSPLHF. In nucleotides, the CDR3 is TGCGCCAGCAGCCAAGACCTAGGGTGGACTAGCTCCTATAATTCACCCCTCCACTTT.

The chain links TRBV20-1 to TRBJ2-7; D is perhaps TRBD2 (6 bases). The CDR3 has 12 amino acids. Germline CDR1 DFQATT, CDR2 SNEGSKA (reference sequence). V was pared by 0 bases and J by 5 bases, with 8 bases between. The CDR3 sequence: CSARDWGDEQYF. CDR3 DNA: TGCAGTGCTAGAGATTGGGGGGACGAGCAGTACTTC.

The chain joins TRBV6-1 to TRBJ1-2; possibly TRBD1 for D (5 bases). The CDR3 extends over 15 amino acids. Germline V lookup: CDR1 MNHNS, CDR2 SASEGT. Trimming cost V 6 bases and J 3 bases, with 17 bases left between them. The CDR3 reads CASRRQGGRDYGYTF. DNA of the CDR3: TGTGCCAGCAGAAGGCAGGGTGGCAGGGACTATGGCTACACCTTC.

The chain is built from TRBV6-1 and TRBJ1-6; 7 bases agree with TRBD1. V gave up 3 bases and J gave up 9 bases; unmatched junction bases: 8. The CDR3 extends over 15 amino acids. CDR1 is MNHNS and CDR2 is SASEGT in the germline V gene. The CDR3 sequence is CASSETRQGGSPLHF. CDR3 bases: TGTGCCAGCAGTGAGACTCGACAGGGTGGTTCACCCCTCCACTTT.

This clonotype was detected only a few times. This chain uses TRBV29-1 with TRBJ2-7; D not certain. The CDR3 is made up of 11 amino acids. Trimming took off 7 bases at V and 0 bases at J, with 7 bases between the two ends. Per germline, CDR1 SQVTM and CDR2 ANQGSEA. The CDR3 spells CSARVSYEQYF. The CDR3 nucleotides are TGCAGCGCAAGGGTCTCCTACGAGCAGTACTTC.

This clonotype occurred a few times. The V and J genes are TRBV7-9 and TRBJ2-1; 8 nucleotides align to TRBD2. This CDR3 is 15 amino acids long. Germline trimming cut 3 bases from V and 6 bases from J; bases unmatched to any gene: 7. Germline CDR1 reads SEHNR; CDR2 reads FQNEAQ (reference sequence). CDR3 amino acids: CASSLGLVAANEQFF. The CDR3 DNA reads TGTGCCAGCAGCTTGGGACTAGTGGCGGCCAATGAGCAGTTCTTC.

This clonotype was detected a few times. This chain connects TRBV20-1 to TRBJ1-2, with no clear D. The V gene's germline CDR1 is DFQATT and CDR2 SNEGSKA (reference sequence). This CDR3 has 12 amino acids. V lost 2 bases and J 8 bases, leaving 12 bases between the germline ends. CDR3 sequence (DNA): TGCAGTGCTAGATCCCAGAAACCCGGCTACACCTTC. Its protein product is CSARSQKPGYTF.

This clonotype was counted between two and nine times. The V gene is TRBV5-4, the J gene TRBJ1-6, with D possibly being TRBD1 (5 bases). Deletions cut 4 bases from V and 5 bases from J, with 19 bases between. Germline loops: CDR1 SGHNT, CDR2 YYREEE (reference sequence). The CDR3 contains 17 residues. CDR3 nucleotide sequence: TGTGCCAGCAGCCCCTCGGCCGCAAAGGGGAATAATTCACCCCTCCACTTT. Translated: CASSPSAAKGNNSPLHF.

This rearrangement joins TRBV11-2 to TRBJ2-7; tentative D call: TRBD2 (6 bases). The CDR3 has 15 residues. The V end lost 1 base, the J end lost 5 bases, and 15 bases lay between the germline ends. Per germline, CDR1 SGHAT and CDR2 FQNNGV. The CDR3 DNA is TGTGCCAGCAGCTTAGGGGCTAGCGTCGGGCACGAGCAGTACTTC. Protein sequence: CASSLGASVGHEQYF.

J is TRBJ2-7 and V is TRBV13, with 9 bases fitting TRBD1. The CDR3 has 14 residues. V shed 5 bases and J 3 bases; nucleotides not matched to a gene: 5. Germline-derived CDR1 and CDR2 are PRHDT and FYEKMQ (reference sequence). The CDR3 region is CASSHRDRVYEQYF. In DNA, the CDR3 is TGTGCCAGCAGCCACCGGGACAGGGTCTACGAGCAGTACTTC.

A few counts support this clonotype. The chain combines TRBV5-1 with TRBJ1-1; tentatively, D is TRBD1 (5 bases). Germline CDR1 reads SGHRS; CDR2 reads YFSETQ. The CDR3 has 14 amino acids. V dropped 4 bases and J dropped 7 bases, with 17 bases sitting between them. The CDR3 reads CASSAGRYESEAFF. The CDR3 DNA sequence: TGCGCCAGCAGCGCGGGACGTTACGAAAGTGAAGCTTTCTTT.

This clonotype was counted between two and nine times. This chain uses TRBV5-1 with TRBJ2-1; 11 positions agree with TRBD2. The CDR3 covers 17 residues. Trimming cost V 1 base and J 3 bases; bases outside gene matches: 6. Germline lookup yields CDR1 SGHRS and CDR2 YFSETQ. CDR3 sequence (DNA): TGCGCCAGCAGCTTGTGGGGTCTAGCGGGGGGCTACAATGAGCAGTTCTTC. Protein: CASSLWGLAGGYNEQFF.